The clone carrying this T cell receptor (beta chain) was seen a single time. Germline V gene data show CDR1 as SQVTM and CDR2 as ANQGSEA. The V gene lost 8 bases and the J gene lost 5 bases, with 21 bases spanning the gap. CDR3 size: 14 residues. The data were taken from a study of blood T cell repertoires in COVID-19. Study-wide context: Specimens from acute and convalescent COVID-19 originated in the United States, Italy and Spain. The cDNA or gDNA used as material had been derived from T cells, B-cell-depleted T cells, or PBMCs.

In the original workflow: Quantification of nucleated cells was approximated via reference gene primer amplification. TCRdb's copy holds only in-frame clones and misses some; the assay was immunoSEQ multiplex PCR. That table supplies the V and J calls and clone size; D and trimming were determined from the DNA. The sample lists 650,000 to 800,000 clones, 75% to 90% seen once, with around 0.3% in the top ten. The sample was peripheral blood. This rearrangement joins TRBV29-1 to TRBJ2-5; D remains unclear. The receptor's source is a woman younger than 30 with acute or convalescent COVID-19. CDR3 region: CSPWIGPEPETQYF. The DNA of the CDR3 is TGCAGCCCATGGATAGGTCCGGAGCCCGAGACCCAGTACTTC.